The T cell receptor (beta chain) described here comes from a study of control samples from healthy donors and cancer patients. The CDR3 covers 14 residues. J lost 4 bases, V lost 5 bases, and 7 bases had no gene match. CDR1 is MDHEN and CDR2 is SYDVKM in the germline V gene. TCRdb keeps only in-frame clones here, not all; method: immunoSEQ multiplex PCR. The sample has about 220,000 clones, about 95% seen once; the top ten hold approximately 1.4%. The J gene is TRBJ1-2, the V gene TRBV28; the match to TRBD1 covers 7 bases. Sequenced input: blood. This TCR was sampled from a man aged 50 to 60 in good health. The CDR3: CASSQGGQGYGYTF. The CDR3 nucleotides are TGTGCCAGCAGTCAGGGGGGGCAGGGCTATGGCTACACCTTC.